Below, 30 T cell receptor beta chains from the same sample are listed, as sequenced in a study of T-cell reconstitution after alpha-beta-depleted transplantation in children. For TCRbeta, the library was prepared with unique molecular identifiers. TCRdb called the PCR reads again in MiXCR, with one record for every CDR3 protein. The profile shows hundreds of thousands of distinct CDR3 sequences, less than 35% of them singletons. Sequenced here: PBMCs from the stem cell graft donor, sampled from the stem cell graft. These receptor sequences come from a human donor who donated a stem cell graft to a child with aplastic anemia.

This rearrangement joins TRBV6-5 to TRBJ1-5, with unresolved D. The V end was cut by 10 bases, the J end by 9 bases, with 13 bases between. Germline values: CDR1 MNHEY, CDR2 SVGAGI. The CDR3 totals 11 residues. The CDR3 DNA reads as TGTGCCACCCAAATTTCGGTGCCCCAGCATTTT. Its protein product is CATQISVPQHF.

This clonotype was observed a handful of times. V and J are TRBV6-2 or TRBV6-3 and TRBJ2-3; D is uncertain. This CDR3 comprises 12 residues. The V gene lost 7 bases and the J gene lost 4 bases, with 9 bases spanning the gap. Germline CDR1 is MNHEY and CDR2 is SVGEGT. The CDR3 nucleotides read TGTGCCAGCACCCTGAGCCCAGATACGCAGTATTTT. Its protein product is CASTLSPDTQYF.

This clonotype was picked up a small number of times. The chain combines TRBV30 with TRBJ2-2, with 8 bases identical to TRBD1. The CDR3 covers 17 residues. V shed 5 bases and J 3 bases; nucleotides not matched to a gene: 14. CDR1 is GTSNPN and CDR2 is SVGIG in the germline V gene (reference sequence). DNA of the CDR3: TGTGCCTGGCGACGAAGTCAGGGGGCGGCGGACACCGGGGAGCTGTTTTTT. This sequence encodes CAWRRSQGAADTGELFF.

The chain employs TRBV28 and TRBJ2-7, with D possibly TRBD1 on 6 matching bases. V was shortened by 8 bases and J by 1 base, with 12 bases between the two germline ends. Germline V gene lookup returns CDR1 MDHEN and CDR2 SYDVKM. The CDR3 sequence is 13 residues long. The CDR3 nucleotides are TGTGCCAGCCTTAACAGGGATTCCTACGAGCAGTACTTC. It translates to CASLNRDSYEQYF.

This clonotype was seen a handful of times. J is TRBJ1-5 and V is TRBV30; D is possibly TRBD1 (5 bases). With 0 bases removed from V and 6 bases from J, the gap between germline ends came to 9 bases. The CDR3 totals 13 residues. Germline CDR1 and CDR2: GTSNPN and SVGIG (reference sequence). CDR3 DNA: TGTGCCTGGAGTGTGGGCAGGGCTCAGCCCCAGCATTTT. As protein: CAWSVGRAQPQHF.

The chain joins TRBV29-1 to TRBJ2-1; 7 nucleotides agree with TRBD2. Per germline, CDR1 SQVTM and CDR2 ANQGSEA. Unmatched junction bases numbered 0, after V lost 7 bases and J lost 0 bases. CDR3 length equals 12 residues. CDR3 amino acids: CSGTSSYNEQFF. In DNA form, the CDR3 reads TGCAGCGGGACTAGCTCCTACAATGAGCAGTTCTTC.

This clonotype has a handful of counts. CDR3 amino acids: CASSLMGFDTGELFF. Here the CDR3 DNA reads TGTGCCAGCAGTTTGATGGGGTTCGACACCGGGGAGCTGTTTTTT. The chain links TRBV12-3 or TRBV12-4 to TRBJ2-2; D gene uncertain. The CDR3 runs 15 residues. The germline V and J ends were trimmed by 3 bases and 3 bases, with 11 bases remaining between them.

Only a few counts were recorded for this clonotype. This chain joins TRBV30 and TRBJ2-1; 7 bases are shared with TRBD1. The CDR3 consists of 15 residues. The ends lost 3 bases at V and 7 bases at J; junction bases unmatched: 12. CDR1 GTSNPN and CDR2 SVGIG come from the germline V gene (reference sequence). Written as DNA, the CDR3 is TGTGCCTGGAGCGGACTCGACAGGGTGGGGAATGAGCAGTTCTTC. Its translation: CAWSGLDRVGNEQFF. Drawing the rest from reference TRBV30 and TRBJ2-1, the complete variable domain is SQTIHQWPATLVQPVGSPLSLECTVEGTSNPNLYWYRQAAGRGLQLLFYSVGIGQISSEVPQNLSASRPQDRQFILSSKKLLLSDSGFYLCAWSGLDRVGNEQFFGPGTRLTVL.

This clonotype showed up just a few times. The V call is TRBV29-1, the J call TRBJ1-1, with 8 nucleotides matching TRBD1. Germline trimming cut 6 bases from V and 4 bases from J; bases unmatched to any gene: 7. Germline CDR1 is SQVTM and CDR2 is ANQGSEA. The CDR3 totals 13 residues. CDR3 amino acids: CSVADRAGTEAFF. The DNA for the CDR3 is TGCAGCGTGGCGGACAGGGCGGGCACTGAAGCTTTCTTT.

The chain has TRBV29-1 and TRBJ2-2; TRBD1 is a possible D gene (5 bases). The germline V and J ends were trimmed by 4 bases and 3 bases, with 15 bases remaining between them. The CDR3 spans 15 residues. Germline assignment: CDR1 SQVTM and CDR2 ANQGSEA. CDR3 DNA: TGCAGCGTTGGGTACAAGGGGTCGGACACCGGGGAGCTGTTTTTT. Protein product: CSVGYKGSDTGELFF.

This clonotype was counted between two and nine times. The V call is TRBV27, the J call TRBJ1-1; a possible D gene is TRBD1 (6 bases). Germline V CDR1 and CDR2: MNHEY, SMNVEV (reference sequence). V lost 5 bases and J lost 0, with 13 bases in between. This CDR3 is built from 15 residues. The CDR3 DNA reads TGTGCCAGCAGTGCGACCGGGACACTGAACACTGAAGCTTTCTTT. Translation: CASSATGTLNTEAFF.

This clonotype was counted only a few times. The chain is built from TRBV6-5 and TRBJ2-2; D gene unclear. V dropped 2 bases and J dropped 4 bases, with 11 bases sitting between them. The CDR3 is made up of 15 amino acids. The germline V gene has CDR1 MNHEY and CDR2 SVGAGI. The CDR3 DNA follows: TGTGCCAGCAGTTACCCCAATTTTGGCACCGGGGAGCTGTTTTTT. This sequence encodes CASSYPNFGTGELFF.

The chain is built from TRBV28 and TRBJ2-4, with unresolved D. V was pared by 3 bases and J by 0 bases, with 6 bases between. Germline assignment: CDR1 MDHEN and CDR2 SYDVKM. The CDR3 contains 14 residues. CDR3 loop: CASSFFGAKNIQYF. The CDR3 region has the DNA TGTGCCAGCAGTTTTTTCGGAGCCAAAAACATTCAGTACTTC. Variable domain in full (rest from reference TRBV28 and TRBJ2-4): DVKVTQSSRYLVKRTGEKVFLECVQDMDHENMFWYRQDPGLGLRLIYFSYDVKMKEKGDIPEGYSVSREKKERFSLILESASTNQTSMYLCASSFFGAKNIQYFGAGTRLSVL.

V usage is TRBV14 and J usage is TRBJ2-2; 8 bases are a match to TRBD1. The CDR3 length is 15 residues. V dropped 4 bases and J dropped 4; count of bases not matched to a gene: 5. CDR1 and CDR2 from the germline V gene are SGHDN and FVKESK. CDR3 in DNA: TGTGCCAGCAGCCCCCGACAGGGGATCACCGGGGAGCTGTTTTTT. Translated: CASSPRQGITGELFF.

The CDR3: CATSRDTSGDTQYF. CDR3 sequence (DNA): TGTGCCACCAGCAGAGATACTAGCGGGGATACGCAGTATTTT. The chain combines TRBV15 with TRBJ2-3; TRBD2 agrees at 9 bases. The CDR3 spans 14 residues. Trimming at V came to 0 bases and at J to 6 bases, leaving 1 base not matched to a gene. The germline gives CDR1 LNHNV, CDR2 YYDKDF (reference sequence).

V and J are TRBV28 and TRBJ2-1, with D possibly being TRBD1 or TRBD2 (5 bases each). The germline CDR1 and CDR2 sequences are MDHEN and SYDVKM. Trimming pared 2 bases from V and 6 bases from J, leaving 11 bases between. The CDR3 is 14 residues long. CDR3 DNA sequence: TGTGCCAGCAGTTTACAGGGCGGAGGCAATGAGCAGTTCTTC. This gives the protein CASSLQGGGNEQFF. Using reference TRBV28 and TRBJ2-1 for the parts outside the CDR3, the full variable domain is DVKVTQSSRYLVKRTGEKVFLECVQDMDHENMFWYRQDPGLGLRLIYFSYDVKMKEKGDIPEGYSVSREKKERFSLILESASTNQTSMYLCASSLQGGGNEQFFGPGTRLTVL.

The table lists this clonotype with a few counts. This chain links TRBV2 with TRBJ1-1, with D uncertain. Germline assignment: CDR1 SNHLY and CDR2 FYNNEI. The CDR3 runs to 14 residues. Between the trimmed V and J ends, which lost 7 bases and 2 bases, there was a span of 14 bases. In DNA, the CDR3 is TGTGCCAGCATCAAGAGGACGGGTAACACTGAAGCTTTCTTT. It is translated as CASIKRTGNTEAFF.

The CDR3: CAWSTRTGNKVADTQYF. The DNA for the CDR3 is TGTGCCTGGAGTACGCGGACAGGGAATAAAGTCGCAGATACGCAGTATTTT. The chain links TRBV30 to TRBJ2-3, with TRBD1 matching over 8 bases. With 2 bases clipped from V and 4 bases from J, the junction kept 14 bases outside the gene matches. The CDR3 totals 17 residues. Germline V gene lookup returns CDR1 GTSNPN and CDR2 SVGIG (reference sequence).

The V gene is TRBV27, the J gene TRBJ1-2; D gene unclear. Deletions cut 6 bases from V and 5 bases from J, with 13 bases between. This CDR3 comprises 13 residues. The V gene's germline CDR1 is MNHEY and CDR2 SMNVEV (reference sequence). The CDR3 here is CASSPHTPYGYTF. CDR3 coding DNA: TGTGCCAGCAGCCCTCACACACCGTATGGCTACACCTTC.

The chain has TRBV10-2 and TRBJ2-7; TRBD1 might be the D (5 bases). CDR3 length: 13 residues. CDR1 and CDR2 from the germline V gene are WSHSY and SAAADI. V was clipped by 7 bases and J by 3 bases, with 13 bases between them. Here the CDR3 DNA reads TGCGCCAGCAAAATTGGCAGGGACTACGAGCAGTACGTC. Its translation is CASKIGRDYEQYV.

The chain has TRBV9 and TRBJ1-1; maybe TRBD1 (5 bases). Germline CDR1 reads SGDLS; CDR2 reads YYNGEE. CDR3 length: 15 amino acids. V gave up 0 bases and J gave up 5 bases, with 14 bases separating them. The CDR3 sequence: CASSVDRQMTTEAFF. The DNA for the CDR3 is TGTGCCAGCAGCGTAGATCGACAGATGACAACTGAAGCTTTCTTT.

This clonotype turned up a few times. CDR3 nucleotides: TGCAGCGTCGAGGAGTTTCTCGGGGAGCTGTTTTTT. Protein product: CSVEEFLGELFF. This chain uses TRBV29-1 with TRBJ2-2; the D is unclear. CDR1 SQVTM and CDR2 ANQGSEA come from the germline V gene. The CDR3 is 12 amino acids. V shed 6 bases and J shed 7 bases, with 12 bases lying between them.

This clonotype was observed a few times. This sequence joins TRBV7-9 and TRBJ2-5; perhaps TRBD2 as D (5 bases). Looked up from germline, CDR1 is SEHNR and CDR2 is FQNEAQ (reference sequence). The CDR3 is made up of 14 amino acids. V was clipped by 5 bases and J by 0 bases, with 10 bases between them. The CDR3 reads CASSAGPYQETQYF. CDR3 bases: TGTGCCAGCAGCGCGGGTCCCTACCAAGAGACCCAGTACTTC. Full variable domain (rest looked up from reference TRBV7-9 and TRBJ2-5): DTGVSQNPRHKITKRGQNVTFRCDPISEHNRLYWYRQTLGQGPEFLTYFQNEAQLEKSRLLSDRFSAERPKGSFSTLEIQRTEQGDSAMYLCASSAGPYQETQYFGPGTRLLVL.

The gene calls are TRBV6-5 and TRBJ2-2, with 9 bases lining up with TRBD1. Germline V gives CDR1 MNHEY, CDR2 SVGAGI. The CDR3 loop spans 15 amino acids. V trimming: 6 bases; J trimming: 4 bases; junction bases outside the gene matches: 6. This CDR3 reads CASRMDRGGTGELFF. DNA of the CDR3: TGTGCCAGCAGGATGGACAGGGGAGGCACCGGGGAGCTGTTTTTT.

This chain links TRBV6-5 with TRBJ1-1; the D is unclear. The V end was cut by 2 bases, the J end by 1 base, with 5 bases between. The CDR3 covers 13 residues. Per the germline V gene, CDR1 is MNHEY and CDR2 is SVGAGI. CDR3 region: CASSYNPNTEAFF. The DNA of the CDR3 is TGTGCCAGCAGTTACAACCCGAACACTGAAGCTTTCTTT.

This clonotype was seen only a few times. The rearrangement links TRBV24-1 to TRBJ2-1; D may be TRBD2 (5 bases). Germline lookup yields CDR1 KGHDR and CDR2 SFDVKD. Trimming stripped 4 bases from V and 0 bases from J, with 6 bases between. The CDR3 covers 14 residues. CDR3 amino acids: CATSDGVSYNEQFF. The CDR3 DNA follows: TGTGCCACCAGTGACGGGGTCTCCTACAATGAGCAGTTCTTC.

The DNA for the CDR3 is TGTGCCAGCAGCTTAGATCACGGGACAGATACGCAGTATTTT. It is translated as CASSLDHGTDTQYF. The rearrangement uses TRBV7-2 and TRBJ2-3; D gene uncertain. Looked up from germline, CDR1 is SGHTA and CDR2 is FQGNSA. This CDR3 spans 14 amino acids. V shed 1 base and J shed 3 bases, with 8 bases lying between them.

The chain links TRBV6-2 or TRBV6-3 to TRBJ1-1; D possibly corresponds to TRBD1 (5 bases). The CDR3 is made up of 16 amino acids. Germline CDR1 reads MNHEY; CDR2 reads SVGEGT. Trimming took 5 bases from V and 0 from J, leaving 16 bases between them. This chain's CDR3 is CASSRGGGSLNTEAFF. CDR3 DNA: TGTGCCAGCAGTCGCGGGGGAGGGAGCCTGAACACTGAAGCTTTCTTT.

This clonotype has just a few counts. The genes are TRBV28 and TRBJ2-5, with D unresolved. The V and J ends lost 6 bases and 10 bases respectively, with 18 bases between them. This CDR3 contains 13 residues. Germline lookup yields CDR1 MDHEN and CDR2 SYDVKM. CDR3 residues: CASSPGPGRSQYF. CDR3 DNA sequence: TGTGCCAGCAGCCCCGGTCCCGGCCGGAGCCAGTACTTC. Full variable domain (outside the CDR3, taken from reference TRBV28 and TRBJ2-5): DVKVTQSSRYLVKRTGEKVFLECVQDMDHENMFWYRQDPGLGLRLIYFSYDVKMKEKGDIPEGYSVSREKKERFSLILESASTNQTSMYLCASSPGPGRSQYFGPGTRLLVL.

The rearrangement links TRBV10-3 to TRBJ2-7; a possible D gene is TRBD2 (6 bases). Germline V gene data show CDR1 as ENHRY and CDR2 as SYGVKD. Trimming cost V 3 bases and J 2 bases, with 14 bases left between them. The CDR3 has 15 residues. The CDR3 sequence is CAISENVRRAYEQYF. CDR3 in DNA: TGTGCCATCAGTGAAAACGTTAGGAGGGCCTACGAGCAGTACTTC.